Following are 24 T cell receptor beta chains from one sample sequenced in a study of T cell responses to AZD1222 COVID-19 vaccine. The method was immunoSEQ multiplex PCR; TCRdb's version includes in-frame clones alone and lacks a portion of them. The table records about 150,000 clones, 70% to 90% of them present only once. The source was peripheral blood, collected after recovery from COVID-19. Source of these receptors: an adult who had recovered from COVID-19.

CDR3 DNA: TGTGCCAGCACCGAGGGCGGGCCTAGTGAAAAACTGTTTTTT. Protein product: CASTEGGPSEKLFF. This chain links TRBV6-5 with TRBJ1-4; D is unclear. The CDR3 runs to 14 residues. The germline V and J ends were trimmed by 7 bases and 7 bases, with 16 bases remaining between them. Looked up from germline, CDR1 is MNHEY and CDR2 is SVGAGI.

Regarding this clone: A junction boundary mismatches the germline segment, possibly from a read error. This rearrangement joins TRBV7-9 to TRBJ1-1; perhaps TRBD1 as D (6 bases). In germline, CDR1 is SEHNR, CDR2 FQNEAQ (reference sequence). The CDR3 runs 13 residues. CDR3 sequence: CASSLESGVEAFF. CDR3 nucleotide sequence: TGTGCCAGCAGTTTAGAATCAGGGGTTGAAGCTTTCTTT. The full variable domain, in which reference TRBV7-9 and TRBJ1-1 provide the parts outside the CDR3, is DTGVSQNPRHKITKRGQNVTFRCDPISEHNRLYWYRQTLGQGPEFLTYFQNEAQLEKSRLLSDRFSAERPKGSFSTLEIQRTEQGDSAMYLCASSLESGVEAFFGQGTRLTVV.

This clone appeared a few times. This chain uses TRBV6-4 with TRBJ1-4, with 8 bases matching TRBD1. The germline gives CDR1 MRHNA, CDR2 SNTAGT. The CDR3 contains 15 residues. The V and J ends lost 6 bases and 5 bases, in that order; junction bases with no gene match: 8. The CDR3 sequence: CASSRTGLGNEKLFF. CDR3 nucleotide sequence: TGTGCCAGCAGCCGGACAGGGCTGGGGAATGAAAAACTGTTTTTT.

The chain combines TRBV13 with TRBJ1-1; weak D call: TRBD1 (5 bases). Germline-derived CDR1 and CDR2 are PRHDT and FYEKMQ (reference sequence). The length of the CDR3 is 14 residues. V lost 0 bases and J lost 2, with 7 bases in between. The CDR3 here is CASSLGQVNTEAFF. The CDR3 DNA is TGTGCCAGCAGCTTAGGACAGGTAAACACTGAAGCTTTCTTT.

V gene TRBV5-1 combines with J gene TRBJ1-6; TRBD1 is a possible D gene (6 bases). With 2 bases removed from V and 6 bases from J, the gap between germline ends came to 12 bases. Looked up from germline, CDR1 is SGHRS and CDR2 is YFSETQ. CDR3 length: 15 amino acids. DNA for the CDR3: TGCGCCAGCAGCTTCGCAGGGGTCGGTAATTCACCCCTCCACTTT. This sequence encodes CASSFAGVGNSPLHF. Using reference TRBV5-1 and TRBJ1-6 for the parts outside the CDR3, the full variable domain is KAGVTQTPRYLIKTRGQQVTLSCSPISGHRSVSWYQQTPGQGLQFLFEYFSETQRNKGNFPGRFSGRQFSNSRSEMNVSTLELGDSALYLCASSFAGVGNSPLHFGNGTRLTVT.

V and J are TRBV9 and TRBJ2-2; TRBD2 agrees at 9 bases. Germline assignment: CDR1 SGDLS and CDR2 YYNGEE. With 0 bases clipped from V and 1 base from J, the junction kept 1 base outside the gene matches. This CDR3 comprises 16 residues. The CDR3 sequence is CASSVASGVNTGELFF. The CDR3 DNA sequence: TGTGCCAGCAGCGTAGCTAGCGGGGTGAACACCGGGGAGCTGTTTTTT.

The rearrangement uses TRBV7-9 and TRBJ1-2, with no clear D. Germline V lookup: CDR1 SEHNR, CDR2 FQNEAQ (reference sequence). The V and J ends lost 2 bases and 0 bases respectively, with 16 bases between them. There are 17 residues in the CDR3. CDR3 loop: CASSLNGFVGSNYGYTF. The CDR3 DNA sequence: TGTGCCAGCAGCTTAAACGGGTTCGTAGGATCTAACTATGGCTACACCTTC. Full variable domain (missing parts from reference TRBV7-9 and TRBJ1-2): DTGVSQNPRHKITKRGQNVTFRCDPISEHNRLYWYRQTLGQGPEFLTYFQNEAQLEKSRLLSDRFSAERPKGSFSTLEIQRTEQGDSAMYLCASSLNGFVGSNYGYTFGSGTRLTVV.

The chain couples TRBV19 to TRBJ1-1; D may be TRBD1 (6 bases). Per the germline V gene, CDR1 is LNHDA and CDR2 is SQIVND (reference sequence). Trimming took off 6 bases at V and 2 bases at J, with 10 bases between the two ends. There are 13 residues in the CDR3. In nucleotides, the CDR3 is TGTGCCAGTAGGACAGGTCCTAACACTGAAGCTTTCTTT. It encodes CASRTGPNTEAFF.

This rearrangement joins TRBV5-6 to TRBJ2-7; D possibly corresponds to TRBD2 (7 bases). The CDR3 runs 14 residues. Trimming stripped 3 bases from V and 7 bases from J, with 17 bases between. Germline-derived CDR1 and CDR2 are SGHDT and YYEEEE. CDR3 amino acids: CASSSLAGAGEQYF. In DNA form, the CDR3 reads TGTGCCAGCAGCTCGCTCGCGGGGGCGGGGGAGCAGTACTTC.

V and J are TRBV5-4 and TRBJ2-7; TRBD1 or TRBD2 may be the D gene (5 bases each). V was pared by 0 bases and J by 3 bases, with 10 bases between. This CDR3 spans 14 amino acids. Germline loops: CDR1 SGHNT, CDR2 YYREEE (reference sequence). In nucleotides, the CDR3 is TGTGCCAGCAGCTTGGCAGGGCGGGTCTACGAGCAGTACTTC. Protein product: CASSLAGRVYEQYF.

V and J are TRBV11-2 and TRBJ1-1, with unresolved D. Deletions cut 4 bases from V and 5 bases from J, with 14 bases between. CDR1 is SGHAT and CDR2 is FQNNGV in the germline V gene. The CDR3 has 14 residues. CDR3 region: CASSSLLNKTEAFF. Written as DNA, the CDR3 is TGTGCCAGCAGCTCCCTCTTAAATAAGACTGAAGCTTTCTTT.

The gene calls are TRBV4-2 and TRBJ1-1; a possible D gene is TRBD1 (6 bases). The CDR3 contains 13 residues. Germline V lookup: CDR1 LGHNA, CDR2 YNFKEQ. The V end was cut by 0 bases, the J end by 6 bases, with 8 bases between. CDR3 DNA sequence: TGTGCCAGCAGCCAAGAGGGGGGCCCTGAAGCTTTCTTT. Translation gives CASSQEGGPEAFF.

This rearrangement joins TRBV6-1 to TRBJ2-7, with D possibly TRBD1 on 5 matching bases. CDR3 length: 14 residues. Deletions cut 0 bases from V and 0 bases from J, with 6 bases between. CDR1 and CDR2 from the germline V gene are MNHNS and SASEGT. Here the CDR3 DNA reads TGTGCCAGCAGTGAAGCAGGGGTCTCCTACGAGCAGTACTTC. This sequence encodes CASSEAGVSYEQYF.

The V call is TRBV28, the J call TRBJ2-7; tentative D call: TRBD2 (6 bases). With 4 bases removed from V and 7 bases from J, the gap between germline ends came to 20 bases. The CDR3 is made up of 15 amino acids. CDR1 and CDR2 from the germline V gene are MDHEN and SYDVKM. The CDR3 protein is CASSSPGVATWEQYF. CDR3 coding DNA: TGTGCCAGCAGTTCTCCGGGGGTAGCAACGTGGGAGCAGTACTTC.

The chain has TRBV6-5 and TRBJ1-1, with D possibly matching TRBD1 (5 bases). Per the germline V gene, CDR1 is MNHEY and CDR2 is SVGAGI. The CDR3 totals 14 residues. Trimming removed 6 bases from V and 5 bases from J, with 16 bases in between. DNA for the CDR3: TGTGCCAGCAGCCCCGGGACGGTAAGGACTGAAGCTTTCTTT. This codes for CASSPGTVRTEAFF.

The rearrangement links TRBV7-2 to TRBJ2-7; D may be TRBD1 (5 bases). CDR1 and CDR2 (germline): SGHTA, FQGNSA. V lost 4 bases, J lost 4 bases, and 11 bases lay in between. The CDR3 extends over 13 amino acids. CDR3: CASSSQRGYEQYF. The DNA for the CDR3 is TGTGCCAGCAGCTCACAAAGGGGTTACGAGCAGTACTTC.

The genes are TRBV6-5 and TRBJ2-2; D remains ambiguous. Germline CDR1 reads MNHEY; CDR2 reads SVGAGI. CDR3 length: 14 amino acids. CDR3 DNA sequence: TGTGCAACGAAATCCGAAGCGAACACCGGGGAGCTGTTTTTT. This encodes CATKSEANTGELFF.

This chain joins TRBV5-8 and TRBJ2-5, with D perhaps TRBD1 (6 bases). The CDR3 runs 14 residues. V was clipped by 4 bases and J by 5 bases, with 15 bases between them. In germline, CDR1 is SGHTS, CDR2 YDEGEE. The CDR3 DNA sequence: TGTGCCAGCAGCGTCTCACAGGGACGGGAGACCCAGTACTTC. Protein: CASSVSQGRETQYF.

The rearrangement joins TRBV2 to TRBJ1-6, with D hard to call. V gave up 3 bases and J gave up 4 bases, with 4 bases separating them. Germline V CDR1 and CDR2: SNHLY, FYNNEI. This CDR3 is 13 amino acids long. The CDR3 DNA sequence: TGTGCCAGCAGTGACGATTATAATTCACCCCTCCACTTT. Amino acids: CASSDDYNSPLHF.

Notes on this clone: One end of the junction is discordant with germline, which a read error may explain. The chain recombines TRBV11-2 with TRBJ2-1, with 8 nucleotides matching TRBD2. The CDR3 runs to 14 residues. CDR1 SGHAT and CDR2 FQNNGV come from the germline V gene. For the CDR3, the DNA is TGTGCCAGCAGTTTAGCGGGGATCTACAATGAGCAGTTCTTC. Its translation is CASSLAGIYNEQFF.

The chain employs TRBV7-2 and TRBJ2-1; no reliable D call. The V end was cut by 8 bases, the J end by 2 bases, with 13 bases between. This CDR3 spans 14 amino acids. Per germline, CDR1 SGHTA and CDR2 FQGNSA. CDR3 region: CASASHTAYNEQFF. The CDR3 DNA is TGTGCCAGCGCATCACATACAGCCTACAATGAGCAGTTCTTC.

V gene TRBV27 combines with J gene TRBJ2-5; unclear D gene. Trimming removed 5 bases at V and 5 bases at J, with 15 bases between. The length of the CDR3 is 14 residues. Germline lookup yields CDR1 MNHEY and CDR2 SMNVEV (reference sequence). CDR3 bases: TGTGCCAGCAGTCCACCTCCGGGTACGGAGACCCAGTACTTC. Amino acids: CASSPPPGTETQYF.

V and J are TRBV10-1 and TRBJ1-6; 8 positions agree with TRBD1. This CDR3 has 15 residues. Germline V CDR1 and CDR2: WNHNN, SYGVQD (reference sequence). V was clipped by 3 bases and J by 10 bases; unmatched bases: 8. CDR3 protein: CASSDPMTGESPLHF. The CDR3, as DNA: TGCGCCAGCAGTGACCCAATGACAGGGGAATCACCCCTCCACTTT.

The chain recombines TRBV10-2 with TRBJ2-2; TRBD2 is a possible D gene (6 bases). CDR1 is WSHSY, CDR2 SAAADI, per germline. Trimming removed 5 bases from V and 4 bases from J, with 11 bases in between. There are 14 residues in the CDR3. The DNA of the CDR3 is TGCGCCAGCAGTAGGGACTCCGCCACCGGGGAGCTGTTTTTT. Residues: CASSRDSATGELFF.